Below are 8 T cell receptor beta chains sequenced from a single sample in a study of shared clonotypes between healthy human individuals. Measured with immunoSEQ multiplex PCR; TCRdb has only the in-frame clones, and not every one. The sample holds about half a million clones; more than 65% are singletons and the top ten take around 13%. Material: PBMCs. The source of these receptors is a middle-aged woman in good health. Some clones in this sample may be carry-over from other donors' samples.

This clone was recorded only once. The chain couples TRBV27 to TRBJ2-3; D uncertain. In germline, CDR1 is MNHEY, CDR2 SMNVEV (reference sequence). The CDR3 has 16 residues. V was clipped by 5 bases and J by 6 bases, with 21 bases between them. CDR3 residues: CASSPPDRGNVDTQYF. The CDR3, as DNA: TGTGCCAGCAGTCCGCCGGACCGCGGCAATGTCGATACGCAGTATTTT.

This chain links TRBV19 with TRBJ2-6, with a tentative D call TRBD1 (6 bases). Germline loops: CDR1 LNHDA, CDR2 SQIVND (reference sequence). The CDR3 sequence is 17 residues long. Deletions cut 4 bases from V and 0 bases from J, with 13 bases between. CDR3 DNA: TGTGCCAGTAGTAAAGCAGGGGTTCGCTCTGGGGCCAACGTCCTGACTTTC. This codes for CASSKAGVRSGANVLTF.

CDR3 in amino acids: CASSRQGAFQPQHF. Here the CDR3 DNA reads TGTGCCAGCTCGCGACAGGGGGCATTTCAGCCCCAGCATTTT. The chain has TRBV18 and TRBJ1-5; 10 nucleotides match TRBD1. This CDR3 contains 14 residues. Germline-derived CDR1 and CDR2 are KGHSH and LQKENI. With V trimmed by 6 bases and J by 6 bases, 5 bases remained unmatched.

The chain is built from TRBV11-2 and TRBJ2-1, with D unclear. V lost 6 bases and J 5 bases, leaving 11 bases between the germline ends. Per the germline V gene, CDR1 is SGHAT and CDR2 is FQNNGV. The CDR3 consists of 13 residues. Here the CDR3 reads CASSMTYDNEQFF. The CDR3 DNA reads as TGTGCCAGCAGTATGACGTATGACAATGAGCAGTTCTTC.

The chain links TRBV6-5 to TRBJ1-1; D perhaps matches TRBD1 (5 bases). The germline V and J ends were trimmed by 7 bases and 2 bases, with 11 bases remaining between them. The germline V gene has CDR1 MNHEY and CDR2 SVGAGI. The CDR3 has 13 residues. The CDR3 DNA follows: TGTGCCAGCACCCTCAGGGAAAACACTGAAGCTTTCTTT. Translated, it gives CASTLRENTEAFF.

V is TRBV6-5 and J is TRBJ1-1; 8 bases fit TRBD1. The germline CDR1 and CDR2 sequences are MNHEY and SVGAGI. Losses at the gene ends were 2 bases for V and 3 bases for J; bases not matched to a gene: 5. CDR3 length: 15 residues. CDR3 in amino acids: CASSYTQGADTEAFF. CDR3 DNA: TGTGCCAGCAGTTACACCCAGGGGGCGGACACTGAAGCTTTCTTT.

In nucleotides, the CDR3 is TGTGCCTGGAGTGTCAGGGGTCCTGAAAAACTGTTTTTT. It translates to CAWSVRGPEKLFF. This rearrangement joins TRBV30 to TRBJ1-4; the D gene is possibly TRBD1 (6 bases). Germline V gene sequence: CDR1 GTSNPN, CDR2 SVGIG (reference sequence). The V end was cut by 0 bases, the J end by 7 bases, with 9 bases between. The CDR3 spans 13 residues.

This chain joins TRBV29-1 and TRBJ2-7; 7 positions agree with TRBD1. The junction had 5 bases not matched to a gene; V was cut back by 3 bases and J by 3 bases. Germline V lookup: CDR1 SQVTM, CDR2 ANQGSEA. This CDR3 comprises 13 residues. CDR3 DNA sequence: TGCAGCGTTGAGGGACAGTTTTACTACGAGCAGTACTTC. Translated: CSVEGQFYYEQYF.